These 21 T cell receptor beta chains were all obtained from the same sample, sequenced in a study of chemoradiotherapy in HPV16-positive cancers. Sequenced by immunoSEQ multiplex PCR; TCRdb stores in-frame clones only, minus some. The sample lists about 6,200 clones; about 83% were seen once. The sample here was tumor tissue, taken from a patient who underwent chemoradiotherapy. The receptors come from a human donor with HPV-associated anogenital cancer.

This clone was counted between two and nine times. This chain links TRBV2 with TRBJ2-1; maybe TRBD2 (5 bases). This CDR3 is 17 amino acids long. CDR1 is SNHLY and CDR2 is FYNNEI in the germline V gene. Trimming removed 6 bases at V and 0 bases at J, with 18 bases between. CDR3 in amino acids: CASSPVGSVSSYNEQFF. In nucleotides, the CDR3 is TGTGCCAGCAGCCCGGTGGGTAGCGTAAGCTCCTACAATGAGCAGTTCTTC.

The rearrangement links TRBV4-2 to TRBJ1-5; TRBD1 aligns across 8 bases. The CDR3 is 15 amino acids. Germline CDR1 reads LGHNA; CDR2 reads YNFKEQ. V lost 0 bases, J lost 5 bases, and 3 bases stayed unmatched. The CDR3 protein is CASSQEGQDYQPQHF. In DNA, the CDR3 is TGTGCCAGCAGCCAAGAGGGACAGGATTATCAGCCCCAGCATTTT.

This chain joins TRBV12-5 and TRBJ1-1, with D unclear. The CDR3 is 13 amino acids. Germline V lookup: CDR1 LGHNT, CDR2 FRNRAP. Trimming cost V 6 bases and J 1 base, with 9 bases left between them. The CDR3 reads CASGPTENTEAFF. The CDR3 region has the DNA TGTGCTAGTGGCCCGACGGAGAACACTGAAGCTTTCTTT.

The chain is built from TRBV4-1 and TRBJ1-4, with a tentative D call TRBD1 (6 bases). Trimming left V 3 bases short and J 0 bases short, with 11 bases between. Germline CDR1 MGHRA, CDR2 YSYEKL. This CDR3 contains 16 residues. The CDR3 region is CASSQGQGSTNEKLFF. For the CDR3, the DNA is TGCGCCAGCAGCCAGGGGCAGGGGTCAACTAATGAAAAACTGTTTTTT.

The table lists this clone with a count of one. The rearrangement joins TRBV5-1 to TRBJ1-2; 9 bases align to TRBD1. V dropped 0 bases and J dropped 4; count of bases not matched to a gene: 4. CDR1 and CDR2 from the germline V gene are SGHRS and YFSETQ. There are 15 residues in the CDR3. The chain's CDR3 is CASSLGDRAVYGYTF. The DNA for the CDR3 is TGCGCCAGCAGCTTGGGGGACAGGGCTGTCTATGGCTACACCTTC.

This clone is a singleton in its sample. The rearrangement uses TRBV19 and TRBJ2-6, with D unresolved. This CDR3 spans 13 amino acids. V was pared by 6 bases and J by 0 bases, with 3 bases between. Germline V gives CDR1 LNHDA, CDR2 SQIVND (reference sequence). CDR3 in DNA: TGTGCCAGTAGGGCCTCTGGGGCCAACGTCCTGACTTTC. The encoded protein is CASRASGANVLTF.

The J gene is TRBJ1-3, the V gene TRBV5-1, with 7 nucleotides matching TRBD1. With 0 bases clipped from V and 0 bases from J, the junction kept 6 bases outside the gene matches. The germline CDR1 and CDR2 sequences are SGHRS and YFSETQ. There are 17 residues in the CDR3. CDR3 DNA: TGCGCCAGCAGCTTGGGAAGTCGGGACAGCTCTGGAAACACCATATATTTT. This translates into CASSLGSRDSSGNTIYF.

The chain carries TRBV2 and TRBJ2-3; a possible D gene is TRBD1 (6 bases). The V gene's germline CDR1 is SNHLY and CDR2 FYNNEI. V dropped 7 bases and J dropped 1 base, with 15 bases sitting between them. The CDR3 extends over 15 amino acids. CDR3 DNA: TGTGCCAGCACCCCAGGGGCTGTAGGCACAGATACGCAGTATTTT. Its translation: CASTPGAVGTDTQYF.

The J gene is TRBJ2-5, the V gene TRBV29-1; TRBD1 is a possible D gene (6 bases). Per germline, CDR1 SQVTM and CDR2 ANQGSEA. The CDR3 runs 12 residues. The V end lost 5 bases, the J end lost 3 bases, and 10 bases lay between the germline ends. CDR3 nucleotides: TGCAGCGTTTTTAGGACAGAAGAGACCCAGTACTTC. This translates into CSVFRTEETQYF.

J is TRBJ2-7 and V is TRBV4-1; D remains ambiguous. The CDR3 loop spans 15 amino acids. Between the trimmed V and J ends, which lost 0 bases and 0 bases, there was a span of 9 bases. In germline, CDR1 is MGHRA, CDR2 YSYEKL. CDR3 sequence: CASSQEVRPSYEQYF. As DNA, the CDR3 is TGCGCCAGCAGCCAAGAGGTCCGACCCTCCTACGAGCAGTACTTC.

The gene calls are TRBV7-9 and TRBJ2-3; D gene uncertain. V was trimmed by 5 bases and J by 5 bases, leaving 8 bases between them. Germline loops: CDR1 SEHNR, CDR2 FQNEAQ (reference sequence). The CDR3 spans 12 residues. The CDR3 coding sequence is TGTGCCAGCAGCCAGATCCGAGATACGCAGTATTTT. Its translation is CASSQIRDTQYF. Supplemented by reference TRBV7-9 and TRBJ2-3, the full variable domain reads DTGVSQNPRHKITKRGQNVTFRCDPISEHNRLYWYRQTLGQGPEFLTYFQNEAQLEKSRLLSDRFSAERPKGSFSTLEIQRTEQGDSAMYLCASSQIRDTQYFGPGTRLTVL.

The chain links TRBV30 to TRBJ2-3; 10 nucleotides align to TRBD2. The CDR3 is 18 residues long. Germline V gene data show CDR1 as GTSNPN and CDR2 as SVGIG (reference sequence). The junction had 12 bases not matched to a gene; V was cut back by 0 bases and J by 3 bases. The CDR3 sequence: CAWSVHQYSGRETDTQYF. Here the CDR3 DNA reads TGTGCCTGGAGTGTTCATCAGTACAGCGGGAGGGAGACAGATACGCAGTATTTT.

V gene TRBV5-5 combines with J gene TRBJ1-2; the D gene is possibly TRBD1 (5 bases). Germline-derived CDR1 and CDR2 are SGHKS and YYEKEE (reference sequence). V lost 0 bases and J lost 8, with 20 bases in between. This CDR3 comprises 16 residues. The CDR3 spells CASSLGAGGHVSGYTF. The DNA for the CDR3 is TGTGCCAGCAGCTTGGGAGCCGGGGGTCATGTATCGGGCTACACCTTC.

The rearrangement uses TRBV5-6 and TRBJ2-7; D may be TRBD1 or TRBD2 (6 bases each). Trimming left V 4 bases short and J 11 bases short, with 22 bases between. The CDR3 loop spans 14 amino acids. Germline V gene sequence: CDR1 SGHDT, CDR2 YYEEEE. CDR3 in amino acids: CASSPAPRPGAEYF. The DNA for the CDR3 is TGTGCCAGCAGCCCGGCCCCGAGGCCGGGGGCGGAGTACTTC. The full variable domain, in which reference TRBV5-6 and TRBJ2-7 provide the parts outside the CDR3, is DAGVTQSPTHLIKTRGQQVTLRCSPKSGHDTVSWYQQALGQGPQFIFQYYEEEERQRGNFPDRFSGHQFPNYSSELNVNALLLGDSALYLCASSPAPRPGAEYFGPGTRLTVT.

The rearrangement uses TRBV2 and TRBJ1-3, with D unresolved. Germline V gene lookup returns CDR1 SNHLY and CDR2 FYNNEI. The CDR3 totals 14 residues. V lost 6 bases and J lost 4, with 13 bases in between. CDR3: CASRNRGWGNTIYF. In DNA, the CDR3 is TGTGCCAGCAGAAATCGGGGTTGGGGAAACACCATATATTTT. Using reference TRBV2 and TRBJ1-3 for the parts outside the CDR3, the full variable domain is EPEVTQTPSHQVTQMGQEVILRCVPISNHLYFYWYRQILGQKVEFLVSFYNNEISEKSEIFDDQFSVERPDGSNFTLKIRSTKLEDSAMYFCASRNRGWGNTIYFGEGSWLTVV.

V and J are TRBV5-5 and TRBJ1-1; D is unresolved. The CDR3 sequence is 16 residues long. Trimming took off 0 bases at V and 1 base at J, with 13 bases between the two ends. CDR1 is SGHKS, CDR2 YYEKEE, per germline (reference sequence). The CDR3 sequence: CASSLEFFTTNTEAFF. The CDR3 DNA sequence: TGTGCCAGCAGCTTGGAATTTTTTACAACGAACACTGAAGCTTTCTTT.

This clone was recorded once. The chain is built from TRBV10-3 and TRBJ2-5, with 7 nucleotides matching TRBD1. CDR3 size: 13 residues. Germline V lookup: CDR1 ENHRY, CDR2 SYGVKD. Trimming removed 6 bases from V and 4 bases from J; junction bases left unmatched: 5. CDR3 region: CAIRGDSGETQYF. For the CDR3, the DNA is TGTGCCATCAGGGGGGACAGCGGAGAGACCCAGTACTTC.

This rearrangement joins TRBV30 to TRBJ1-5; TRBD1 matches 7 bases. V lost 0 bases and J lost 6; bases outside the gene matches: 2. From germline, CDR1 is GTSNPN and CDR2 SVGIG (reference sequence). The CDR3 loop spans 13 amino acids. The CDR3 coding sequence is TGTGCCTGGAGTGTACAGGGGTTTCAGCCCCAGCATTTT. This codes for CAWSVQGFQPQHF.

The chain is built from TRBV5-6 and TRBJ1-3; 7 bases match TRBD1. Germline V lookup: CDR1 SGHDT, CDR2 YYEEEE. Unmatched junction bases numbered 3, after V lost 4 bases and J lost 2 bases. CDR3 length: 14 amino acids. Here the CDR3 reads CASSQGTAGNTIYF. CDR3 bases: TGTGCCAGCAGCCAAGGGACAGCTGGAAACACCATATATTTT.

V is TRBV2 and J is TRBJ2-2; 12 bases agree with TRBD2. Germline CDR1 and CDR2: SNHLY and FYNNEI. V lost 9 bases to trimming and J lost 6 bases; unmatched junction nucleotides: 2. This CDR3 has 13 amino acids. The CDR3 region has the DNA TGTGCCAGTAGACTAGCGGGAGCCGGGGAGCTGTTTTTT. It encodes CASRLAGAGELFF.

The rearrangement links TRBV30 to TRBJ1-2; D gene ambiguous. Trimming left V 1 base short and J 2 bases short, with 8 bases between. This CDR3 is 13 amino acids long. CDR1 is GTSNPN, CDR2 SVGIG, per germline (reference sequence). The CDR3 loop is CAWSEGYNYGYTF. Here the CDR3 DNA reads TGTGCCTGGAGTGAGGGATACAACTATGGCTACACCTTC.